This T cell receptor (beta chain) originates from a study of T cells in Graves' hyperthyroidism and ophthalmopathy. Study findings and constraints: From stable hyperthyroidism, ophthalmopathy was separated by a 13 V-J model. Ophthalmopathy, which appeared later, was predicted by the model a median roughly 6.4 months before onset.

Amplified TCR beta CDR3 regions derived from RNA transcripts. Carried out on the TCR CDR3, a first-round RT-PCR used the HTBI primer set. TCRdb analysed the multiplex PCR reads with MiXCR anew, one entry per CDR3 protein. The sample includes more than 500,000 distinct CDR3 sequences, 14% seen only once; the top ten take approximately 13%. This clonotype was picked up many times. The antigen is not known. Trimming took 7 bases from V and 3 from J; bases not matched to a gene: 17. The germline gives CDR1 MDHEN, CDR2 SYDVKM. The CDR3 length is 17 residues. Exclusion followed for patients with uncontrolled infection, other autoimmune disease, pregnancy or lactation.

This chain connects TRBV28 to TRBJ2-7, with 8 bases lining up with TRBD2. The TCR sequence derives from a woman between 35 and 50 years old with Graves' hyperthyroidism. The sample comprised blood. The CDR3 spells CASKIRGWGGRSYEQYF. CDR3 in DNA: TGTGCCAGCAAAATTAGGGGGTGGGGCGGGAGGAGCTACGAGCAGTACTTC.